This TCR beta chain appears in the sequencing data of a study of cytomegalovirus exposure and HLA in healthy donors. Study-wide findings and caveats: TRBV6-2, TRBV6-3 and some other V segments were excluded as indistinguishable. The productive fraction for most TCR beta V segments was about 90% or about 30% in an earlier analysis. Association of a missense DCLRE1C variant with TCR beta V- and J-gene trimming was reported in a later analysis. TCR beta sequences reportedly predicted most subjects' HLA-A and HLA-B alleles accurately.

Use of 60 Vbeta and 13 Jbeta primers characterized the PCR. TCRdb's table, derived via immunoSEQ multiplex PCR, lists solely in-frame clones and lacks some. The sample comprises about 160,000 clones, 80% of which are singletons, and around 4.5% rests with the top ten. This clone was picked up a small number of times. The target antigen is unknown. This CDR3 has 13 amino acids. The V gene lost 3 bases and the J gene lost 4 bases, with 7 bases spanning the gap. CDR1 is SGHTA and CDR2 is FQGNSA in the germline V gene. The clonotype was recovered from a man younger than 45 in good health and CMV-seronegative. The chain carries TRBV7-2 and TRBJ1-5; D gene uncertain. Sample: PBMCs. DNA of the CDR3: TGTGCCAGCAGCTTTACGGGAAATCAGCCCCAGCATTTT. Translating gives CASSFTGNQPQHF.